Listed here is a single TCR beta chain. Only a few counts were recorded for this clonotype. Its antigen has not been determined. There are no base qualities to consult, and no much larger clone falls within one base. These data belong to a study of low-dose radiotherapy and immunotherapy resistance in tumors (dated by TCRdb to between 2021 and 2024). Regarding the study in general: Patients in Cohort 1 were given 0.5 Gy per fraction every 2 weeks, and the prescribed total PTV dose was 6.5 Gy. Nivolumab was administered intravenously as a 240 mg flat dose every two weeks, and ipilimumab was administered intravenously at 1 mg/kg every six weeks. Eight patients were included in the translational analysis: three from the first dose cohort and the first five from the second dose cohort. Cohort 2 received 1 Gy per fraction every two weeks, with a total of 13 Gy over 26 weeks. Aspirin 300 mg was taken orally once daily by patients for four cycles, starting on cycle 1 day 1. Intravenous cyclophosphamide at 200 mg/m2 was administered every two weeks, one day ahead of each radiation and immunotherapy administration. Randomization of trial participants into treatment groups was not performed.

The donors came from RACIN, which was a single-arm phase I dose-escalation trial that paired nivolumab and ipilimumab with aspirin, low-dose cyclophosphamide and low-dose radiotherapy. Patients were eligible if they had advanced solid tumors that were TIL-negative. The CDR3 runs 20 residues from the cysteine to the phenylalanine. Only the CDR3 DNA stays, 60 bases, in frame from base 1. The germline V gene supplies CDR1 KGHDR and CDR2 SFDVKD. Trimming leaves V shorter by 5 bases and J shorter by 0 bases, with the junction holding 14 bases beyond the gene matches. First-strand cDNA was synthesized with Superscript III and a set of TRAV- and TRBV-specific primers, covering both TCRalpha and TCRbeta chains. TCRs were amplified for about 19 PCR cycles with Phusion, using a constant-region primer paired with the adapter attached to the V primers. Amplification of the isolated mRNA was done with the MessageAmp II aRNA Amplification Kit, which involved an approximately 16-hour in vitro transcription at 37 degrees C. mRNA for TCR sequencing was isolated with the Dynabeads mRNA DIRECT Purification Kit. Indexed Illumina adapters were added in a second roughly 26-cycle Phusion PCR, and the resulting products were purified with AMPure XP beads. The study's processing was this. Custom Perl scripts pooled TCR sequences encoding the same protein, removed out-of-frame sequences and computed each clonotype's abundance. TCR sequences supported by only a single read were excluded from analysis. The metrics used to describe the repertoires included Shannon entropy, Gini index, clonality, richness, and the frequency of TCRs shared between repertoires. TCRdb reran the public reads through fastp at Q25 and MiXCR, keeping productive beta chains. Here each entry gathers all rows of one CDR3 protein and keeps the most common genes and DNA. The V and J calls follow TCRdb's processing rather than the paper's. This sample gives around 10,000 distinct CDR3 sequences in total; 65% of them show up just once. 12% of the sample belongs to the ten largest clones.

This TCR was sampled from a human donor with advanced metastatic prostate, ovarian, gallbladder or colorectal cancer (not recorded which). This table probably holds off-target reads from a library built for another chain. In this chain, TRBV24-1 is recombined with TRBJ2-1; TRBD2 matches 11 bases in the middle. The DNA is TGTGCCACCAGTGGTTTTGGGACTAGCGGTCCCTGGAGCTCCTACAATGAGCAGTTCTTC. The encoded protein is CATSGFGTSGPWSSYNEQFF.